These 4 T cell receptor beta chains originate from one sample sequenced in a study of T cell repertoires in cytomegalovirus infection (dated 2019 in TCRdb). Read against the paper, the sample's treatment or condition label means: in vitro stimulation with specific CMV peptide epitopes to enrich CMV-specific T cells. What these receptors recognize is not known. Sequencing relied on an Illumina HiSeq 1500. TCRdb reprocessing: public reads trimmed at Q25 with fastp, clones called with MiXCR, in-frame beta chains kept. Each entry merges the rows of one CDR3 protein and shows their most common DNA and genes. The sample table shows hundreds of thousands of distinct CDR3 sequences, and approximately 32% are seen once. 9.5% to 15% of the sample is taken by the ten largest. Sample: cultured CD8+ T cells from PBMCs, taken from culture after CMV antigen stimulation. The source is a human donor in good health (CMV status not recorded). Some clones in this sample may be carry-over from other donors' samples.

The V call is TRBV11-2, the J call TRBJ2-3; unclear D gene. The germline CDR1 and CDR2 sequences are SGHAT and FQNNGV. This CDR3 is built from 15 residues. V was shortened by 1 base and J by 13 bases, with 21 bases between the two germline ends. CDR3 sequence: CASSLGDLVPEWEYF. Here the CDR3 DNA reads TGTGCCAGCAGCTTAGGTGACCTGGTACCGGAGTGGGAGTATTTT.

At least ten counts were recorded for this clonotype. The rearrangement joins TRBV12-3 or TRBV12-4 to TRBJ2-3, with TRBD2 as a possible D gene (7 bases). V was trimmed by 5 bases and J by 4 bases, leaving 13 bases between them. The CDR3 spans 14 residues. The CDR3 DNA sequence: TGTGCCAGCAGTCCCGGGGGGCCCGCAGATACGCAGTATTTT. This gives the protein CASSPGGPADTQYF.

This chain joins TRBV10-2 and TRBJ1-2; no clear D. The CDR3 extends over 15 amino acids. Per the germline V gene, CDR1 is WSHSY and CDR2 is SAAADI. Trimming left V 2 bases short and J 0 bases short, with 10 bases between. This chain's CDR3 is CASSEDKGTNYGYTF. The CDR3 region has the DNA TGCGCCAGCAGTGAGGATAAGGGAACTAACTATGGCTACACCTTC.

This clonotype has ten or more counts. The chain has TRBV7-2 and TRBJ1-2; 8 bases are shared with TRBD1. CDR3 length equals 19 residues. The V gene end was trimmed by 0 bases and the J gene end by 3 bases; junction bases not matched to a gene: 15. Germline V gives CDR1 SGHTA, CDR2 FQGNSA. The CDR3 here is CASSLAGGTGPFSDYGYTF. As DNA, the CDR3 is TGTGCCAGCAGCTTAGCGGGGGGGACAGGCCCATTCTCAGACTATGGCTACACCTTC.